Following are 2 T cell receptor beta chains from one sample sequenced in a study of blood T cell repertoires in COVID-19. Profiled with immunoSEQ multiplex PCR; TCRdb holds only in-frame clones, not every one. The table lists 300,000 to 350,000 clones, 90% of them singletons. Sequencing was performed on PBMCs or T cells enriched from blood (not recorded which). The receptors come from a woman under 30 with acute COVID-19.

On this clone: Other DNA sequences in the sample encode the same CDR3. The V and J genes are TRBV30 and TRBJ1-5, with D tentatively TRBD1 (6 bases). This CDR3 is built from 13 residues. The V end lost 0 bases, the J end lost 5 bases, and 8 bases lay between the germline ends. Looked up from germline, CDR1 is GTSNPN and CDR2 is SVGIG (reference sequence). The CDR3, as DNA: TGTGCCTGGAGTGTACAGGGAGATCAGCCCCAGCATTTT. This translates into CAWSVQGDQPQHF.

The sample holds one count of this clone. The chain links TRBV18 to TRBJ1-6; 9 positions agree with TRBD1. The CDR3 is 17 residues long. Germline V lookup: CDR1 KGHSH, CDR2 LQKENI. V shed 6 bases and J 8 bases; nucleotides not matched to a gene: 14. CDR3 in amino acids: CASSVEGQGVLYSPLHF. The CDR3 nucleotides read TGTGCCAGCTCTGTGGAGGGACAGGGTGTACTATATTCACCCCTCCACTTT. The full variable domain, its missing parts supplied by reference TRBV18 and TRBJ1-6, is NAGVMQNPRHLVRRRGQEARLRCSPMKGHSHVYWYRQLPEEGLKFMVYLQKENIIDESGMPKERFSAEFPKEGPSILRIQQVVRGDSAAYFCASSVEGQGVLYSPLHFGNGTRLTVT.